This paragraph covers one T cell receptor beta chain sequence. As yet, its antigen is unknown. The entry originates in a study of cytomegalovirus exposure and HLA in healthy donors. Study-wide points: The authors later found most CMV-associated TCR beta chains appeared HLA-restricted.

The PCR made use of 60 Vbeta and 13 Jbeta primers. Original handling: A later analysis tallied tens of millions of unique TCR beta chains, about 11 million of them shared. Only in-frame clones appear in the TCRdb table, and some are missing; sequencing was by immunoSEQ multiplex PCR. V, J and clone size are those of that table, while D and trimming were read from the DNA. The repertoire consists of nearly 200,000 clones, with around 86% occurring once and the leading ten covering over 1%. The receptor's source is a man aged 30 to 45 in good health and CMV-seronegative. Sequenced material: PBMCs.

This CDR3 is CASSPLGTEAFF. As DNA, the CDR3 is TGTGCCAGCAGCCCCCTAGGCACTGAAGCTTTCTTT. The V and J genes are TRBV7-2 and TRBJ1-1, with D hard to call. V lost 5 bases, J lost 4 bases, and 8 bases lay in between. There are 12 residues in the CDR3. Germline V gives CDR1 SGHTA, CDR2 FQGNSA.